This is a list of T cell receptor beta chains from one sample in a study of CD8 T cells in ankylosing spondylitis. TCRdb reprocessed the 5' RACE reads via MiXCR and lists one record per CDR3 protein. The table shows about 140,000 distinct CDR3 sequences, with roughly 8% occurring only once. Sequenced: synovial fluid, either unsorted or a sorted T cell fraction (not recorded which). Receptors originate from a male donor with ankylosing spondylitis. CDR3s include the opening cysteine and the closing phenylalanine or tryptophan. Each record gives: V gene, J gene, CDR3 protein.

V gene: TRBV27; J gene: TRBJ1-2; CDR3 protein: CASKSRSKDYGYTF
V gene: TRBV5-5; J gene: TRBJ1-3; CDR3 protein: CAISPGPLSGNTIYF
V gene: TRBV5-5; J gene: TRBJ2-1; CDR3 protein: CASSLDGGELSYNEQFF
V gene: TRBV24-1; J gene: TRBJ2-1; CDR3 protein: CATSAGQGLFDEQFF
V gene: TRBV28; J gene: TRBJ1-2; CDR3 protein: CASSLSRGSGYTF
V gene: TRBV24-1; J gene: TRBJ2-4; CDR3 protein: CATSYRPGTGTKNAQYF
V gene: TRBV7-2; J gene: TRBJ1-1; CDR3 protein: CASSPRADTEAFF
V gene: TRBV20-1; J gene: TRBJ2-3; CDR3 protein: CSVGLAGGAQYF
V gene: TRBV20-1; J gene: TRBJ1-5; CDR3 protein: CSARGGAAGDQPQHF
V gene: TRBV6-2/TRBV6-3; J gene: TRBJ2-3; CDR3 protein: CASSSTKLFAGTSGGAQGDTQYF
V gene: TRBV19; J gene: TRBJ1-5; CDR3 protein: CASSSERGRNQPQHF
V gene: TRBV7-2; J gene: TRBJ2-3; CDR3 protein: CASSLARETDTQYF
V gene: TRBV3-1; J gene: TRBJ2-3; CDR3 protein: CASSQTSYTQYF
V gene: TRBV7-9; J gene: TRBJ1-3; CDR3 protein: CASSLRGQSSGNTIYF